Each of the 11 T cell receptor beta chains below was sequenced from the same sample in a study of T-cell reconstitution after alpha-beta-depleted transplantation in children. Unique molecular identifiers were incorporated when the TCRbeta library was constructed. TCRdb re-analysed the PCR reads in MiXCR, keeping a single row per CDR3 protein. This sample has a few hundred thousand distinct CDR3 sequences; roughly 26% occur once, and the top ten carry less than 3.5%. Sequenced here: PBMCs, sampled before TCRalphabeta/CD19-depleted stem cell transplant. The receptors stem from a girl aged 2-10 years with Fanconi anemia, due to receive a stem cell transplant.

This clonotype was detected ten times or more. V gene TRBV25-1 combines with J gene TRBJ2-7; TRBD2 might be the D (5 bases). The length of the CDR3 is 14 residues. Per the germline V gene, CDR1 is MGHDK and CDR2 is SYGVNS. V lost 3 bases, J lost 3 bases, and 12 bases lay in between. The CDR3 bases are TGTGCCAGCAGTGATTCTTCTCGGGGCTACGAGCAGTACTTC. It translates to CASSDSSRGYEQYF.

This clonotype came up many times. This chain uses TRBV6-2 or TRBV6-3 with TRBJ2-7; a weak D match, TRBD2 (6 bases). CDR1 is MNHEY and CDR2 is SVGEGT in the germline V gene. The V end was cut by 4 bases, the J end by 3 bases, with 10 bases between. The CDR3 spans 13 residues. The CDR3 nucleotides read TGTGCCAGCAGTTCGGGACTGTTCTACGAGCAGTACTTC. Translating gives CASSSGLFYEQYF.

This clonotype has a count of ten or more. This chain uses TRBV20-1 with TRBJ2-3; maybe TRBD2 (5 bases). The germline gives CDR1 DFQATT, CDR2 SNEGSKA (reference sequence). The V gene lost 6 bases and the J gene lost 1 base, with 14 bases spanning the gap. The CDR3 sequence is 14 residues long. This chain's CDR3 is CSAQRVRGTDTQYF. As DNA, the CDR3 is TGCAGTGCCCAGAGGGTTCGAGGCACAGATACGCAGTATTTT.

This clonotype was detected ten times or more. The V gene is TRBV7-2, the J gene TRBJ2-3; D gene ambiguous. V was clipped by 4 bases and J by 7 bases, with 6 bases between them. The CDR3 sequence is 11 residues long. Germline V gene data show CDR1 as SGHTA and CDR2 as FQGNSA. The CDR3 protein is CASSSSYTQYF. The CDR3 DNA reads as TGTGCCAGCAGCTCCAGTTATACGCAGTATTTT.

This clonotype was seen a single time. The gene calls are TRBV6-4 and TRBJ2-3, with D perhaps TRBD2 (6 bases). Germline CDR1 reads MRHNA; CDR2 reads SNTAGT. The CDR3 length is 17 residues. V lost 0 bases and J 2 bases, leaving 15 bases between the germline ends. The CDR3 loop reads CASSDSRLRGDTDTQYF. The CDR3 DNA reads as TGTGCCAGCAGTGACTCGAGGTTGCGCGGGGACACAGATACGCAGTATTTT.

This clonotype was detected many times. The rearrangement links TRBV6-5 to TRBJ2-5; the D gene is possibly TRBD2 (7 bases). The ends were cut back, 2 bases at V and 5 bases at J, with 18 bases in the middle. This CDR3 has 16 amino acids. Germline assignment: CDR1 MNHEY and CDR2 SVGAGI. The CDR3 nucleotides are TGTGCCAGCAGTTACAACGTCGGGGGGCGGAGGGAGACCCAGTACTTC. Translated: CASSYNVGGRRETQYF.

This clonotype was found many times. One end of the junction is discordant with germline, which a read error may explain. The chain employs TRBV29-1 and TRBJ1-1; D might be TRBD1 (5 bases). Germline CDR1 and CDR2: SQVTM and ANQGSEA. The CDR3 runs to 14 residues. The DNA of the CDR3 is TGCAGCGTGAGCTTCCGGGGGACGAACAGTGAAGCTTTCTTT. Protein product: CSVSFRGTNSEAFF.

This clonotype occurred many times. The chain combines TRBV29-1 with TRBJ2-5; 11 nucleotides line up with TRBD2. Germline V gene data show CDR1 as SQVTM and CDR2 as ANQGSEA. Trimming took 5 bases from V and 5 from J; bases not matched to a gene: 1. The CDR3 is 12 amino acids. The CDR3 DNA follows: TGCAGCGTTTCTAGCGGGAGGGAGACCCAGTACTTC. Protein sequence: CSVSSGRETQYF.

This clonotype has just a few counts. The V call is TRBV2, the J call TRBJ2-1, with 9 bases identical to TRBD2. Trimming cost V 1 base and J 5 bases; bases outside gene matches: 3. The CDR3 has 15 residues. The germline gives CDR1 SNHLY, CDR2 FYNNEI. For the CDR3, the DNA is TGTGCCAGCAGTGAAGGGCGGGGGGGCCACAATGAGCAGTTCTTC. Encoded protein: CASSEGRGGHNEQFF.

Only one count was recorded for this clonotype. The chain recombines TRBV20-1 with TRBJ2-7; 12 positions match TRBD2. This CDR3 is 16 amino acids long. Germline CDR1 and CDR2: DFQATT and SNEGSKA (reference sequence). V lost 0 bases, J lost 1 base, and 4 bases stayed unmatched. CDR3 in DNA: TGCAGTGCTAGAGACTACGGACTAGCGGGGTCCTACGAGCAGTACTTC. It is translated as CSARDYGLAGSYEQYF.

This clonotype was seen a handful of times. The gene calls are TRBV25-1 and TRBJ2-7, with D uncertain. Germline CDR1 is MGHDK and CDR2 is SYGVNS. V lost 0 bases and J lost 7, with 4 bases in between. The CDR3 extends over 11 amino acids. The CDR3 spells CASSEYREQYF. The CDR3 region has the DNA TGTGCCAGCAGTGAATATCGGGAGCAGTACTTC.